The next 11 T cell receptor beta chains were all read from a single sample in a study of shared clonotypes between healthy human individuals. The method was immunoSEQ multiplex PCR; TCRdb's version includes in-frame clones alone and lacks a portion of them. The sample includes roughly 2.1 million clones, under 95% of them seen just once. Cells designated naive CD8 were CD45RO-negative and were positively selected for CCR7, with terminally differentiated effector memory CD45RA+ cells excluded. Input material: naive CD8+ T cells from PBMCs. The receptors derive from a man younger than 35 in good health. Some clones in this sample may be carry-over from other donors' samples.

This sequence joins TRBV19 and TRBJ2-2; D is undetermined. With 10 bases removed from V and 6 bases from J, the gap between germline ends came to 9 bases. The V gene's germline CDR1 is LNHDA and CDR2 SQIVND (reference sequence). The CDR3 has 11 amino acids. The CDR3 nucleotides read TGTGCCACAGGACCGTCCGGGGAGCTGTTTTTT. It yields the protein CATGPSGELFF.

The chain links TRBV2 to TRBJ2-1; possibly TRBD2 for D (5 bases). CDR3 length equals 16 residues. From germline, CDR1 is SNHLY and CDR2 FYNNEI. With 3 bases removed from V and 9 bases from J, the gap between germline ends came to 21 bases. CDR3 residues: CASSEVLDEGPVEQFF. In nucleotides, the CDR3 is TGTGCCAGCAGTGAGGTACTCGACGAGGGCCCGGTTGAGCAGTTCTTC.

The chain carries TRBV28 and TRBJ2-1, with 13 bases aligning to TRBD2. This CDR3 has 18 residues. Germline V lookup: CDR1 MDHEN, CDR2 SYDVKM. The V gene end was trimmed by 6 bases and the J gene end by 2 bases; junction bases not matched to a gene: 10. The chain's CDR3 is CASSRTSGRSGTYNEQFF. CDR3 nucleotide sequence: TGTGCCAGCAGCAGGACTAGCGGGAGAAGCGGGACCTACAATGAGCAGTTCTTC.

The rearrangement uses TRBV7-9 and TRBJ1-2; D might be TRBD1 (6 bases). V was clipped by 6 bases and J by 7 bases, with 27 bases between them. This CDR3 has 17 amino acids. Per germline, CDR1 SEHNR and CDR2 FQNEAQ (reference sequence). Here the CDR3 DNA reads TGTGCCAGCAGATTCACAGGGCGAACCCAGCTTCACCTTGGCTACACCTTC. The encoded protein is CASRFTGRTQLHLGYTF. The full variable domain, completed using reference TRBV7-9 and TRBJ1-2, is DTGVSQNPRHKITKRGQNVTFRCDPISEHNRLYWYRQTLGQGPEFLTYFQNEAQLEKSRLLSDRFSAERPKGSFSTLEIQRTEQGDSAMYLCASRFTGRTQLHLGYTFGSGTRLTVV.

V usage is TRBV9 and J usage is TRBJ1-2; D possibly corresponds to TRBD1 (5 bases). The CDR3 spans 15 residues. Trimming took 2 bases from V and 5 from J, leaving 16 bases between them. Germline CDR1 is SGDLS and CDR2 is YYNGEE. The CDR3 sequence: CASSVRQGGYYGYTF. The CDR3 DNA follows: TGTGCCAGCAGCGTTCGGCAGGGAGGGTATTATGGCTACACCTTC.

CDR3 sequence (DNA): TGTGCCAGCAGTTACAGTACAGGGGAGGACACCGGGGAGCTGTTTTTT. Protein: CASSYSTGEDTGELFF. The chain employs TRBV6-5 and TRBJ2-2; D is possibly TRBD1 (7 bases). The CDR3 contains 16 residues. Germline CDR1 reads MNHEY; CDR2 reads SVGAGI. Trimming took off 2 bases at V and 3 bases at J, with 13 bases between the two ends.

This clone is a singleton in its sample. The chain is built from TRBV2 and TRBJ2-7; 12 nucleotides line up with TRBD2. The trim removed 6 bases at V and 9 bases at J, leaving 12 bases unmatched. The CDR3 has 15 residues. CDR1 SNHLY and CDR2 FYNNEI come from the germline V gene. CDR3 sequence: CASRGTSGRTRGQYF. CDR3 DNA sequence: TGTGCCAGCAGGGGAACTAGCGGGAGGACTCGGGGGCAGTACTTC. Supplemented by reference TRBV2 and TRBJ2-7, the full variable domain reads EPEVTQTPSHQVTQMGQEVILRCVPISNHLYFYWYRQILGQKVEFLVSFYNNEISEKSEIFDDQFSVERPDGSNFTLKIRSTKLEDSAMYFCASRGTSGRTRGQYFGPGTRLTVT.

V usage is TRBV11-2 and J usage is TRBJ1-3; D ambiguous. The CDR3 is made up of 16 amino acids. Trimming shortened V by 0 bases and J by 0 bases, and 9 bases separated the two germline ends. Per the germline V gene, CDR1 is SGHAT and CDR2 is FQNNGV. DNA for the CDR3: TGTGCCAGCAGCTTAGACATTGGATTCTCTGGAAACACCATATATTTT. Amino acids: CASSLDIGFSGNTIYF.

The chain joins TRBV7-3 to TRBJ2-7; D is undetermined. CDR1 SGHTA and CDR2 FQGTGA come from the germline V gene. The CDR3 has 14 amino acids. The V end was cut by 2 bases, the J end by 1 base, with 9 bases between. DNA of the CDR3: TGTGCCAGCAGCTTACTAGTGAGGTCCTACGAGCAGTACTTC. It yields the protein CASSLLVRSYEQYF.

The V and J genes are TRBV27 and TRBJ1-1, with D uncertain. From germline, CDR1 is MNHEY and CDR2 SMNVEV (reference sequence). Between the trimmed V and J ends, which lost 5 bases and 6 bases, there was a span of 16 bases. The CDR3 contains 14 residues. CDR3: CASSLLGSSAEAFF. The CDR3 DNA sequence: TGTGCCAGCAGTCTATTAGGGAGTTCGGCTGAAGCTTTCTTT.

V gene TRBV29-1 combines with J gene TRBJ2-7; 7 nucleotides line up with TRBD1. J gave up 1 base and V 7 bases, and 4 bases lay outside the gene matches. This CDR3 has 12 residues. Germline loops: CDR1 SQVTM, CDR2 ANQGSEA. CDR3 region: CSAVGQSYEQYF. The CDR3 coding sequence is TGCAGCGCCGTGGGACAGTCCTACGAGCAGTACTTC.